One sample yielded the 20 T cell receptor beta chains listed below, sequenced in a study of blood T cell repertoires in COVID-19. Profiled with immunoSEQ multiplex PCR; TCRdb holds only in-frame clones, not every one. The sample lists a few hundred thousand clones, more than 70% occurring once. What was sequenced was peripheral blood. These receptors were collected from a woman aged 18-29 years with acute or convalescent COVID-19.

A few counts support this clone. The chain has TRBV27 and TRBJ1-5, with 12 bases fitting TRBD1. The CDR3 is 16 residues long. V dropped 1 base and J dropped 6; count of bases not matched to a gene: 4. Germline values: CDR1 MNHEY, CDR2 SMNVEV (reference sequence). CDR3 region: CASSLWGQGAPQPQHF. The CDR3, as DNA: TGTGCCAGCAGTTTATGGGGACAGGGGGCCCCTCAGCCCCAGCATTTT.

The chain recombines TRBV7-2 with TRBJ2-3; D possibly corresponds to TRBD2 (7 bases). The CDR3 is 16 amino acids. Germline V gene lookup returns CDR1 SGHTA and CDR2 FQGNSA. V lost 2 bases to trimming and J lost 3 bases, with 15 bases between them. This CDR3 is CASSLFVGGATDTQYF. The CDR3 nucleotides read TGTGCCAGCAGCTTATTCGTAGGGGGGGCGACAGATACGCAGTATTTT.

The genes are TRBV4-3 and TRBJ1-2; 8 nucleotides line up with TRBD1. The germline V gene encodes CDR1 LGHNA and CDR2 YSLEER. Unmatched junction bases numbered 13, after V lost 0 bases and J lost 1 base. This CDR3 contains 19 residues. The CDR3: CASSQELQSPGQGNYGYTF. CDR3 nucleotide sequence: TGCGCCAGCAGCCAAGAACTCCAAAGTCCCGGACAGGGTAACTATGGCTACACCTTC.

The genes are TRBV7-2 and TRBJ2-7; unclear D gene. CDR3 length: 14 amino acids. Per the germline V gene, CDR1 is SGHTA and CDR2 is FQGNSA. The V end was cut by 5 bases, the J end by 9 bases, with 20 bases between. The CDR3 DNA reads as TGTGCCAGCAGCCCCACCCGGGTCGACCCCCGGCAGTACTTC. Its translation: CASSPTRVDPRQYF. The full variable domain, in which reference TRBV7-2 and TRBJ2-7 provide the parts outside the CDR3, is GAGVSQSPSNKVTEKGKDVELRCDPISGHTALYWYRQSLGQGLEFLIYFQGNSAPDKSGLPSDRFSAERTGGSVSTLTIQRTQQEDSAVYLCASSPTRVDPRQYFGPGTRLTVT.

V and J are TRBV5-1 and TRBJ1-2; a possible D gene is TRBD1 (5 bases). V gave up 1 base and J gave up 3 bases, with 16 bases separating them. Germline assignment: CDR1 SGHRS and CDR2 YFSETQ. The CDR3 covers 16 residues. The CDR3 DNA sequence: TGCGCCAGCAGCTTGTTACGTGGGGGAGGAGACTATGGCTACACCTTC. Its translation is CASSLLRGGGDYGYTF.

This rearrangement joins TRBV29-1 to TRBJ2-7; no definite D call. V lost 0 bases and J lost 0, with 9 bases in between. From germline, CDR1 is SQVTM and CDR2 ANQGSEA. This CDR3 comprises 14 residues. The CDR3 spells CSVEDQNNSYEQYF. Written as DNA, the CDR3 is TGCAGCGTTGAAGATCAAAACAACTCCTACGAGCAGTACTTC.

V is TRBV4-2 and J is TRBJ1-2; no definite D call. Germline V gene sequence: CDR1 LGHNA, CDR2 YNFKEQ. Deletions cut 0 bases from V and 0 bases from J, with 11 bases between. The CDR3 consists of 16 residues. The DNA of the CDR3 is TGTGCCAGCAGCCAAGAGGTGAGGCCTCCTAACTATGGCTACACCTTC. Translation: CASSQEVRPPNYGYTF.

This sequence joins TRBV18 and TRBJ1-6, with D perhaps matching TRBD1 (6 bases). From germline, CDR1 is KGHSH and CDR2 LQKENI. The CDR3 loop spans 16 amino acids. Trimming removed 0 bases at V and 6 bases at J, with 12 bases between. CDR3 in amino acids: CASSPPGAQTNSPLHF. For the CDR3, the DNA is TGTGCCAGCTCACCACCGGGGGCGCAGACTAATTCACCCCTCCACTTT. The whole variable domain, remainder taken from reference TRBV18 and TRBJ1-6, is NAGVMQNPRHLVRRRGQEARLRCSPMKGHSHVYWYRQLPEEGLKFMVYLQKENIIDESGMPKERFSAEFPKEGPSILRIQQVVRGDSAAYFCASSPPGAQTNSPLHFGNGTRLTVT.

The V call is TRBV2, the J call TRBJ1-5; 9 nucleotides align to TRBD1. V gave up 6 bases and J gave up 4 bases; unmatched junction bases: 7. CDR3 length: 15 residues. The germline V gene encodes CDR1 SNHLY and CDR2 FYNNEI. This CDR3 is CASSTDRGLNQPQHF. The DNA for the CDR3 is TGTGCCAGCAGCACCGACAGGGGGTTAAATCAGCCCCAGCATTTT.

The CDR3 region is CASLYERAGEQYF. The CDR3 coding sequence is TGTGCCAGCCTATATGAGCGGGCGGGCGAGCAGTACTTC. The gene calls are TRBV2 and TRBJ2-7, with D maybe TRBD2 (6 bases). Trimming stripped 8 bases from V and 6 bases from J, with 17 bases between. Germline-derived CDR1 and CDR2 are SNHLY and FYNNEI. This CDR3 has 13 amino acids.

This clone was found once. This chain joins TRBV5-1 and TRBJ1-2; 8 nucleotides align to TRBD1. The V and J ends lost 0 bases and 9 bases, in that order; junction bases with no gene match: 16. The germline CDR1 and CDR2 sequences are SGHRS and YFSETQ. The CDR3 runs 17 residues. CDR3 residues: CASSLAVQGATGRRYTF. For the CDR3, the DNA is TGCGCCAGCAGCTTGGCCGTCCAGGGGGCGACCGGTAGACGCTACACCTTC.

Worth noting for this clone: The same CDR3 is also encoded by other DNA sequences in this sample. The chain couples TRBV27 to TRBJ1-2, with 8 bases lining up with TRBD1. Germline-derived CDR1 and CDR2 are MNHEY and SMNVEV (reference sequence). The CDR3 is 13 amino acids. V lost 3 bases to trimming and J lost 4 bases; unmatched junction nucleotides: 1. Written as DNA, the CDR3 is TGTGCCAGCAGTTTTGACAGGGGCTATGGCTACACCTTC. Translating gives CASSFDRGYGYTF.

The V gene is TRBV4-2, the J gene TRBJ2-3; 10 bases are shared with TRBD2. This CDR3 has 15 residues. The germline V gene encodes CDR1 LGHNA and CDR2 YNFKEQ. After removal of 3 bases from V and 4 bases from J, the junction contained 4 bases not matched to a gene. Written as DNA, the CDR3 is TGTGCCAGCAGCCAGAGGACTAGCGGATCAGATACGCAGTATTTT. Translating gives CASSQRTSGSDTQYF.

This chain connects TRBV18 to TRBJ1-5, with D unclear. Germline V gene sequence: CDR1 KGHSH, CDR2 LQKENI. V lost 3 bases and J 0 bases, leaving 9 bases between the germline ends. This CDR3 region has 15 residues. CDR3 sequence (DNA): TGTGCCAGCTCACCCAATCCGGGTAGCAATCAGCCCCAGCATTTT. This translates into CASSPNPGSNQPQHF.

The chain carries TRBV25-1 and TRBJ2-3; 11 bases map to TRBD2. V lost 6 bases to trimming and J lost 0 bases; unmatched junction nucleotides: 2. The CDR3 is 15 residues long. Germline V gene lookup returns CDR1 MGHDK and CDR2 SYGVNS. The CDR3 nucleotides are TGTGCCAGCAGGGGACTAGCGGACAGCACAGATACGCAGTATTTT. The encoded protein is CASRGLADSTDTQYF. Drawing the rest from reference TRBV25-1 and TRBJ2-3, the complete variable domain is EADIYQTPRYLVIGTGKKITLECSQTMGHDKMYWYQQDPGMELHLIHYSYGVNSTEKGDLSSESTVSRIRTEHFPLTLESARPSHTSQYLCASRGLADSTDTQYFGPGTRLTVL.

V and J are TRBV6-1 and TRBJ1-6; D uncertain. Trimming pared 2 bases from V and 9 bases from J, leaving 11 bases between. The CDR3 runs to 14 residues. Germline assignment: CDR1 MNHNS and CDR2 SASEGT. Here the CDR3 reads CASSERREVSPLHF. The CDR3 bases are TGTGCCAGCAGTGAAAGGCGGGAGGTTTCACCCCTCCACTTT.

The V call is TRBV28, the J call TRBJ2-2, with 8 bases fitting TRBD1. Per the germline V gene, CDR1 is MDHEN and CDR2 is SYDVKM. This CDR3 has 18 amino acids. The J segment lost 4 bases and the V segment lost 5 bases, leaving 15 bases of the junction unmatched. CDR3 DNA: TGTGCCAGCAGTCCCATCCCTGGACAGGGCATCGGCACCGGGGAGCTGTTTTTT. Translation: CASSPIPGQGIGTGELFF.

This clone turned up a few times. The V and J genes are TRBV7-9 and TRBJ2-5; no reliable D call. The CDR3 loop spans 15 amino acids. Germline V CDR1 and CDR2: SEHNR, FQNEAQ (reference sequence). Deletions cut 0 bases from V and 1 base from J, with 9 bases between. The CDR3 is CASSLATGSQETQYF. The DNA for the CDR3 is TGTGCCAGCAGCTTAGCTACCGGGTCCCAAGAGACCCAGTACTTC.

The chain carries TRBV27 and TRBJ1-6; maybe TRBD1 (6 bases). Germline CDR1 is MNHEY and CDR2 is SMNVEV (reference sequence). The CDR3 has 15 residues. The V and J ends lost 2 bases and 7 bases respectively, with 12 bases between them. In nucleotides, the CDR3 is TGTGCCAGCAGTTTAGGGGGCCCCCGGAATTCACCCCTCCACTTT. This gives the protein CASSLGGPRNSPLHF.

This chain uses TRBV15 with TRBJ1-5; D perhaps matches TRBD1 (6 bases). The CDR3 runs 15 residues. The germline V gene encodes CDR1 LNHNV and CDR2 YYDKDF (reference sequence). Trimming stripped 3 bases from V and 9 bases from J, with 18 bases between. The CDR3 loop reads CATSSLTGWLGPQHF. In DNA, the CDR3 is TGTGCCACCAGCAGTTTGACAGGCTGGCTGGGGCCCCAGCATTTT.